Listed here are 25 T cell receptor beta chains from one sample, sequenced in a study of regulatory T cells in long-lasting Graves disease. CDR3-region Arm-PCR and iRepertoire HTBI primers produced the TCR beta libraries. TCRdb used MiXCR to reprocess the multiplex PCR reads, holding one entry per CDR3 protein. The sample gives 430,000 or so distinct CDR3 sequences, around 23% of which show up once; around an eighth is in the top ten. The time point: persistent/refractory GD, antithyroid drugs over 5 years with positive TRAb. After RNA was extracted from PBMCs, the TCR library was made from it. Sample: peripheral blood mononuclear cells (PBMCs), taken when the disease was refractory, from a patient treated with antithyroid drugs. Receptor source: a female donor with Graves disease.

The sample holds a few counts of this clonotype. The chain uses TRBV28 and TRBJ1-4, with unresolved D. Germline values: CDR1 MDHEN, CDR2 SYDVKM. CDR3 size: 14 residues. V shed 3 bases and J shed 8 bases, with 13 bases lying between them. Here the CDR3 reads CASSFSVGREKLFF. Written as DNA, the CDR3 is TGTGCCAGCAGTTTCTCAGTAGGACGGGAAAAACTGTTTTTT.

In its sample, this clonotype was seen many times. The chain couples TRBV18 to TRBJ1-4; a weak D match, TRBD1 (6 bases). Germline assignment: CDR1 KGHSH and CDR2 LQKENI. The CDR3 extends over 15 amino acids. The V gene lost 3 bases and the J gene lost 8 bases, with 16 bases spanning the gap. This chain's CDR3 is CASSPWTVPGEKLFF. CDR3 nucleotides: TGTGCCAGCTCACCGTGGACAGTCCCTGGCGAAAAACTGTTTTTT.

Many counts were recorded for this clonotype. The chain recombines TRBV28 with TRBJ1-2; D is uncertain. V lost 7 bases and J 7 bases, leaving 13 bases between the germline ends. This CDR3 comprises 12 residues. Germline CDR1 reads MDHEN; CDR2 reads SYDVKM. The CDR3 DNA reads as TGTGCCAGCACGGTATACGGGTCTGGCTACACCTTC. Translation gives CASTVYGSGYTF.

This clonotype came up many times. The chain combines TRBV28 with TRBJ2-2; no clear D gene. The CDR3 consists of 16 residues. Trimming removed 0 bases at V and 7 bases at J, with 15 bases between. Germline V gene sequence: CDR1 MDHEN, CDR2 SYDVKM. In DNA, the CDR3 is TGTGCCAGCAGTTTATGGCGCCTGTTGGATGTCGGGGAGCTGTTTTTT. This translates into CASSLWRLLDVGELFF.

V usage is TRBV20-1 and J usage is TRBJ2-2; TRBD1 agrees at 7 bases. Germline V gene data show CDR1 as DFQATT and CDR2 as SNEGSKA (reference sequence). The CDR3 has 14 amino acids. The junction had 9 bases not matched to a gene; V was cut back by 6 bases and J by 5 bases. The CDR3 spells CSAVDRVPTGELFF. CDR3 coding DNA: TGCAGTGCCGTCGACAGGGTTCCAACCGGGGAGCTGTTTTTT.

This chain links TRBV25-1 with TRBJ2-2; 8 nucleotides agree with TRBD2. The CDR3 contains 14 residues. CDR1 is MGHDK, CDR2 SYGVNS, per germline. V gave up 4 bases and J gave up 4 bases; unmatched junction bases: 2. This chain's CDR3 is CASSVAGCTGELFF. CDR3 DNA sequence: TGTGCCAGCAGTGTAGCGGGATGCACCGGGGAGCTGTTTTTT.

V usage is TRBV20-1 and J usage is TRBJ1-2; 7 bases align to TRBD1. This CDR3 is 14 amino acids long. With 3 bases clipped from V and 0 bases from J, the junction kept 4 bases outside the gene matches. The germline gives CDR1 DFQATT, CDR2 SNEGSKA (reference sequence). CDR3 sequence: CSASSGQSNYGYTF. As DNA, the CDR3 is TGCAGTGCTAGTTCGGGACAGTCTAACTATGGCTACACCTTC.

This clonotype was picked up many times. V and J are TRBV29-1 and TRBJ1-1; 7 bases map to TRBD1. This CDR3 is built from 16 residues. CDR1 and CDR2 (germline): SQVTM, ANQGSEA. With V trimmed by 0 bases and J by 0 bases, 7 bases remained unmatched. This chain's CDR3 is CSVEDEGARVNTEAFF. CDR3 bases: TGCAGCGTTGAAGACGAGGGGGCGCGGGTGAACACTGAAGCTTTCTTT.

The chain links TRBV4-1 to TRBJ2-7; 8 bases fit TRBD2. V trimming: 4 bases; J trimming: 1 base; junction bases outside the gene matches: 3. This CDR3 is 14 amino acids long. CDR1 is MGHRA and CDR2 is YSYEKL in the germline V gene. CDR3 protein: CASSPGGHSYEQYF. The CDR3 nucleotides are TGCGCCAGCAGCCCGGGGGGGCATTCCTACGAGCAGTACTTC.

The chain couples TRBV9 to TRBJ1-6; a weak D match, TRBD1 (6 bases). The CDR3 loop spans 16 amino acids. Germline V gives CDR1 SGDLS, CDR2 YYNGEE. Trimming took off 3 bases at V and 7 bases at J, with 17 bases between the two ends. CDR3 nucleotides: TGTGCCAGCAGCGCGGTAGGGGGGCGGGGGAATTCACCCCTCCACTTT. This encodes CASSAVGGRGNSPLHF.

The chain joins TRBV20-1 to TRBJ2-5; D unresolved. This CDR3 is built from 12 residues. Deletions cut 1 base from V and 5 bases from J, with 8 bases between. The V gene's germline CDR1 is DFQATT and CDR2 SNEGSKA (reference sequence). Here the CDR3 DNA reads TGCAGTGCTAGAGCTGGGATCGAGACCCAGTACTTC. Amino acid sequence: CSARAGIETQYF.

Turning to this clonotype: This clone may be a read error of a much larger clone one base away. The gene calls are TRBV28 and TRBJ2-7; possibly TRBD1 for D (5 bases). The CDR3 runs to 14 residues. CDR1 and CDR2 (germline): MDHEN, SYDVKM. For the CDR3, the DNA is TGTGTCAGCAGTTTAAGGGCAGGGCAGGACGAGCAGTACTTC. Its translation is CVSSLRAGQDEQYF.

The rearrangement uses TRBV12-3 or TRBV12-4 and TRBJ2-7; possible D gene TRBD1, 5 bases. V was trimmed by 5 bases and J by 3 bases, leaving 17 bases between them. This CDR3 has 15 residues. DNA for the CDR3: TGTGCCAGCAGTCCACAGGAAAAAGGGGACTACGAGCAGTACTTC. Translation: CASSPQEKGDYEQYF.

This clonotype was seen only a few times. The chain couples TRBV27 to TRBJ1-1, with a weak D call TRBD1 (5 bases). The CDR3 is 14 residues long. The germline V and J ends were trimmed by 9 bases and 10 bases, with 24 bases remaining between them. CDR1 is MNHEY and CDR2 is SMNVEV in the germline V gene (reference sequence). CDR3 residues: CASQRLGAAEGAFF. The CDR3 coding sequence is TGTGCCAGTCAGAGGCTAGGGGCAGCCGAAGGAGCTTTCTTT.

This clonotype came up many times. The rearrangement uses TRBV28 and TRBJ2-7; unclear D gene. Trimming removed 8 bases at V and 4 bases at J, with 12 bases between. There are 12 residues in the CDR3. CDR1 MDHEN and CDR2 SYDVKM come from the germline V gene. The CDR3 region is CASARERYEQYF. The CDR3 nucleotides are TGTGCCAGCGCCCGCGAACGATACGAGCAGTACTTC.

The rearrangement links TRBV28 to TRBJ2-7, with TRBD2 matching 10 bases. The junction had 10 bases not matched to a gene; V was cut back by 5 bases and J by 6 bases. Per the germline V gene, CDR1 is MDHEN and CDR2 is SYDVKM. This CDR3 is built from 15 residues. The CDR3, as DNA: TGTGCCAGCAGTGTCCGGACTAGCGGACTGCTCGAGCAGTACTTC. Translation gives CASSVRTSGLLEQYF. Filled out from reference TRBV28 and TRBJ2-7, the complete variable domain reads DVKVTQSSRYLVKRTGEKVFLECVQDMDHENMFWYRQDPGLGLRLIYFSYDVKMKEKGDIPEGYSVSREKKERFSLILESASTNQTSMYLCASSVRTSGLLEQYFGPGTRLTVT.

This clonotype has more than one count but fewer than ten. The genes are TRBV5-4 and TRBJ2-4; maybe TRBD2 (5 bases). Trimming left V 0 bases short and J 5 bases short, with 18 bases between. The CDR3 covers 17 residues. CDR1 SGHNT and CDR2 YYREEE come from the germline V gene (reference sequence). The CDR3 region is CASSLEAGRLEENIQYF. For the CDR3, the DNA is TGTGCCAGCAGCTTGGAGGCCGGCAGGTTGGAGGAAAACATTCAGTACTTC.

V and J are TRBV6-1 and TRBJ2-5; TRBD1 might be the D (5 bases). The CDR3 is 13 amino acids. The V gene lost 1 base and the J gene lost 2 bases, with 5 bases spanning the gap. Germline V gene data show CDR1 as MNHNS and CDR2 as SASEGT. In DNA, the CDR3 is TGTGCCAGCAGTGAAGACAGGCAAGAGACCCAGTACTTC. Translation: CASSEDRQETQYF.

This clonotype was observed a few times. The chain links TRBV7-9 to TRBJ2-3; 7 bases are shared with TRBD2. The J segment lost 6 bases and the V segment lost 5 bases, leaving 14 bases of the junction unmatched. The CDR3 sequence is 16 residues long. The germline CDR1 and CDR2 sequences are SEHNR and FQNEAQ (reference sequence). CDR3 residues: CASSPGTTFQWDTQYF. The CDR3 nucleotides are TGTGCCAGCAGCCCCGGGACTACCTTCCAGTGGGATACGCAGTATTTT. Full variable domain (outside the CDR3, taken from reference TRBV7-9 and TRBJ2-3): DTGVSQNPRHKITKRGQNVTFRCDPISEHNRLYWYRQTLGQGPEFLTYFQNEAQLEKSRLLSDRFSAERPKGSFSTLEIQRTEQGDSAMYLCASSPGTTFQWDTQYFGPGTRLTVL.

The gene calls are TRBV7-9 and TRBJ1-6, with D possibly TRBD1 on 6 matching bases. V was shortened by 5 bases and J by 2 bases, with 10 bases between the two germline ends. Germline V gene sequence: CDR1 SEHNR, CDR2 FQNEAQ (reference sequence). This CDR3 spans 15 amino acids. The CDR3 nucleotides read TGTGCCAGCAGCACGGACAGTACCTATAATTCACCCCTCCACTTT. It codes for CASSTDSTYNSPLHF.

This clonotype was detected many times. This chain links TRBV28 with TRBJ2-7; TRBD2 agrees at 9 bases. The CDR3 extends over 14 amino acids. CDR1 MDHEN and CDR2 SYDVKM come from the germline V gene. J was trimmed by 5 bases and V by 1 base; bases with no gene match: 3. The CDR3 here is CASSLLAGVNEQYF. DNA for the CDR3: TGTGCCAGCAGTTTATTAGCGGGAGTCAACGAGCAGTACTTC.

The chain employs TRBV20-1 and TRBJ1-5; the D gene is possibly TRBD1 (5 bases). This CDR3 has 13 residues. Trimming cost V 3 bases and J 1 base, with 7 bases left between them. Per germline, CDR1 DFQATT and CDR2 SNEGSKA (reference sequence). As DNA, the CDR3 is TGCAGTGCTAGCTGGGGGAGCAATCAGCCCCAGCATTTT. Encoded protein: CSASWGSNQPQHF.

Comments on this clonotype: A much larger clone sits a single nucleotide away, making a read error possible. The chain links TRBV3-1 to TRBJ2-7; 16 bases are shared with TRBD2. CDR1 and CDR2 from the germline V gene are LGHDT and YNNKEL (reference sequence). The CDR3 runs 16 residues. V lost 3 bases to trimming and J lost 5 bases; unmatched junction nucleotides: 4. CDR3 in DNA: TGTGCCAGCAGCCAGGGACTAGCGGGAGGGGCCCACGAGCAGTACTTC. This gives the protein CASSQGLAGGAHEQYF.

The chain links TRBV6-1 to TRBJ2-3; TRBD1 or TRBD2 may be the D gene (5 bases each). V was clipped by 4 bases and J by 1 base, with 15 bases between them. The CDR3 has 16 residues. Germline CDR1 and CDR2: MNHNS and SASEGT. This CDR3 is CASSASGTFGTDTQYF. The CDR3 nucleotides are TGTGCCAGCAGTGCCTCCGGGACGTTCGGCACAGATACGCAGTATTTT.

This clonotype turned up a few times. This chain links TRBV20-1 with TRBJ1-4; D is unclear. The CDR3 covers 16 residues. Trimming pared 0 bases from V and 0 bases from J, leaving 11 bases between. Germline V gives CDR1 DFQATT, CDR2 SNEGSKA (reference sequence). For the CDR3, the DNA is TGCAGTGCTAGAGATCGCCTTCGAGCAACTAATGAAAAACTGTTTTTT. As protein: CSARDRLRATNEKLFF.